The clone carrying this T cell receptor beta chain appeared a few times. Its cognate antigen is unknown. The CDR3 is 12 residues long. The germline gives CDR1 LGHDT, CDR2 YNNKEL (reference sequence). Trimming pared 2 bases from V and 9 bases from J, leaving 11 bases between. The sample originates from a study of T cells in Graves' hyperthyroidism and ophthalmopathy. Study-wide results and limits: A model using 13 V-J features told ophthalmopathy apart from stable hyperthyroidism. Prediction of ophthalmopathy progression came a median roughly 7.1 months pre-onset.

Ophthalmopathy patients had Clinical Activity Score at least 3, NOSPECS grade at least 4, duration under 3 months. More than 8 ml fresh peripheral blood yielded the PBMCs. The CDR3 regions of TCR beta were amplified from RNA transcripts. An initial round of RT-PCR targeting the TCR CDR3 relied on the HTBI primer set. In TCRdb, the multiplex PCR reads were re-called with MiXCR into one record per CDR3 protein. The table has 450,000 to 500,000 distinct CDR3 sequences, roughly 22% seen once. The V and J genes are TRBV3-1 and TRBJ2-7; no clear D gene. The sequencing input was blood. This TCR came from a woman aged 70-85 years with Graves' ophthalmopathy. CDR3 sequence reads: CASSQLPQGQYF. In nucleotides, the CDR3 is TGTGCCAGCAGCCAACTTCCTCAAGGGCAGTACTTC.